This passage covers 30 T cell receptor beta chains from one sample sequenced in a study of T cells in narcolepsy. Here immunoSEQ multiplex PCR was the method, and the copy in TCRdb shows in-frame clones only, minus some. The top ten hold approximately 2.7% of the sample, which has fewer than 35,000 clones, 82% seen once. Sequencing was done on a sample of CD45RA- memory CD4+ T cells from PBMCs. The source of these receptors is a human donor with narcolepsy.

This clone was seen once. The chain recombines TRBV4-1 with TRBJ1-2; D gene uncertain. Deletions cut 0 bases from V and 8 bases from J, with 16 bases between. CDR1 and CDR2 (germline): MGHRA, YSYEKL. The CDR3 loop spans 15 amino acids. In DNA form, the CDR3 reads TGCGCCAGCAGCCAAGACGACAAGGTCGGGGAGGGCTACACCTTC. Encoded protein: CASSQDDKVGEGYTF.

This chain uses TRBV2 with TRBJ2-4; 7 bases align to TRBD1. With 2 bases clipped from V and 6 bases from J, the junction kept 4 bases outside the gene matches. The CDR3 loop spans 14 amino acids. CDR1 is SNHLY, CDR2 FYNNEI, per germline. Written as DNA, the CDR3 is TGTGCCAGCAGTGAATACCGGGACAGAAACATTCAGTACTTC. This translates into CASSEYRDRNIQYF.

The rearrangement links TRBV10-1 to TRBJ2-1, with 9 nucleotides matching TRBD1. Germline CDR1 and CDR2: WNHNN and SYGVQD (reference sequence). V lost 3 bases to trimming and J lost 7 bases; unmatched junction nucleotides: 1. The CDR3 length is 13 residues. The CDR3 nucleotides are TGCGCCAGCAGTGAAGACAGGGGGAATGAGCAGTTCTTC. Translated: CASSEDRGNEQFF.

In DNA, the CDR3 is TGTGCCAGCAGCTTAGCTTGGGGGACAGATACGCAGTATTTT. Protein: CASSLAWGTDTQYF. J is TRBJ2-3 and V is TRBV5-6; D is tentatively TRBD1 or TRBD2 (5 bases each). The CDR3 covers 14 residues. CDR1 is SGHDT, CDR2 YYEEEE, per germline. Trimming pared 2 bases from V and 3 bases from J, leaving 10 bases between.

This chain links TRBV19 with TRBJ2-7; D remains unclear. Trimming removed 3 bases from V and 1 base from J, with 7 bases in between. The CDR3 sequence is 13 residues long. The germline CDR1 and CDR2 sequences are LNHDA and SQIVND (reference sequence). DNA for the CDR3: TGTGCCAGTAGTATGGCGGTATCCTACGAGCAGTACTTC. As protein: CASSMAVSYEQYF.

The chain links TRBV7-8 to TRBJ1-6, with TRBD1 identical over 10 bases. V lost 1 base, J lost 6 bases, and 3 bases stayed unmatched. The CDR3 contains 16 residues. Germline assignment: CDR1 SGHVS and CDR2 FQNEAQ. CDR3 in amino acids: CASSLGTGGSNSPLHF. CDR3 DNA: TGTGCCAGCAGCTTAGGGACAGGGGGAAGTAATTCACCCCTCCACTTT.

J is TRBJ2-5 and V is TRBV7-2; 7 positions match TRBD1. Germline V lookup: CDR1 SGHTA, CDR2 FQGNSA. Germline trimming cut 1 base from V and 5 bases from J; bases unmatched to any gene: 10. This CDR3 contains 16 residues. The CDR3 sequence: CASSLVGPGGTETQYF. CDR3 bases: TGTGCCAGCAGCTTAGTCGGCCCAGGGGGTACGGAGACCCAGTACTTC. The full variable domain, in which reference TRBV7-2 and TRBJ2-5 provide the parts outside the CDR3, is GAGVSQSPSNKVTEKGKDVELRCDPISGHTALYWYRQSLGQGLEFLIYFQGNSAPDKSGLPSDRFSAERTGGSVSTLTIQRTQQEDSAVYLCASSLVGPGGTETQYFGPGTRLLVL.

This clone was picked up one time. The genes are TRBV19 and TRBJ1-2; a weak D match, TRBD1 (6 bases). Looked up from germline, CDR1 is LNHDA and CDR2 is SQIVND (reference sequence). The germline V and J ends were trimmed by 8 bases and 1 base, with 11 bases remaining between them. The length of the CDR3 is 13 residues. The CDR3 spells CASRPGVNYGYTF. The CDR3 DNA reads as TGTGCCAGTCGTCCAGGGGTTAACTATGGCTACACCTTC.

This sequence joins TRBV5-4 and TRBJ2-2; TRBD1 matches at 8 bases. Germline V lookup: CDR1 SGHNT, CDR2 YYREEE (reference sequence). This CDR3 spans 15 amino acids. J was trimmed by 5 bases and V by 2 bases; bases with no gene match: 5. The CDR3 loop reads CASSLRTGQTGELFF. As DNA, the CDR3 is TGTGCCAGCAGCTTACGGACAGGGCAGACCGGGGAGCTGTTTTTT.

This chain joins TRBV6-1 and TRBJ1-2, with unresolved D. The germline CDR1 and CDR2 sequences are MNHNS and SASEGT. This CDR3 is 15 amino acids long. V shed 2 bases and J shed 1 base, with 11 bases lying between them. The CDR3 region is CASSELGRFNYGYTF. Here the CDR3 DNA reads TGTGCCAGCAGTGAATTAGGAAGATTTAACTATGGCTACACCTTC.

The rearrangement uses TRBV5-1 and TRBJ1-1, with 7 positions matching TRBD1. Germline lookup yields CDR1 SGHRS and CDR2 YFSETQ. Germline trimming cut 1 base from V and 2 bases from J; bases unmatched to any gene: 2. The CDR3 runs to 14 residues. CDR3: CASSLQGGNTEAFF. CDR3 sequence (DNA): TGCGCCAGCAGCTTGCAGGGGGGCAACACTGAAGCTTTCTTT.

This clone was recorded only once. This rearrangement joins TRBV7-2 to TRBJ2-1; 10 nucleotides agree with TRBD2. V shed 7 bases and J 7 bases; nucleotides not matched to a gene: 13. The length of the CDR3 is 16 residues. Germline CDR1 and CDR2: SGHTA and FQGNSA. The CDR3 is CASTQRRAGGGNEQFF. In DNA form, the CDR3 reads TGTGCCAGCACCCAGCGACGAGCGGGAGGGGGGAATGAGCAGTTCTTC.

This chain uses TRBV28 with TRBJ1-5; TRBD1 matches 8 bases. Germline loops: CDR1 MDHEN, CDR2 SYDVKM. This CDR3 contains 15 residues. Trimming removed 2 bases from V and 7 bases from J; junction bases left unmatched: 7. CDR3 in amino acids: CASSLPRGDRQPQHF. The CDR3 DNA is TGTGCCAGCAGTTTACCTCGAGGGGACAGGCAGCCCCAGCATTTT.

Only one count was recorded for this clone. V is TRBV29-1 and J is TRBJ1-3, with D possibly being TRBD1 (6 bases). Per germline, CDR1 SQVTM and CDR2 ANQGSEA. The V and J ends lost 6 bases and 0 bases respectively, with 9 bases between them. CDR3 length equals 13 residues. CDR3 bases: TGCAGCGTGGCGACAGGCTCTGGAAACACCATATATTTT. Amino acids: CSVATGSGNTIYF. The full variable domain, with the rest looked up from reference TRBV29-1 and TRBJ1-3, is SAVISQKPSRDICQRGTSLTIQCQVDSQVTMMFWYRQQPGQSLTLIATANQGSEATYESGFVIDKFPISRPNLTFSTLTVSNMSPEDSSIYLCSVATGSGNTIYFGEGSWLTVV.

This chain connects TRBV9 to TRBJ1-1; D ambiguous. The CDR3 length is 13 residues. V gave up 1 base and J gave up 1 base, with 5 bases separating them. Germline V gene lookup returns CDR1 SGDLS and CDR2 YYNGEE. The DNA for the CDR3 is TGTGCCAGCAGCGTACAGGCGAACACTGAAGCTTTCTTT. It specifies CASSVQANTEAFF.

V gene TRBV5-4 combines with J gene TRBJ2-4, with D unresolved. The length of the CDR3 is 13 residues. Germline-derived CDR1 and CDR2 are SGHNT and YYREEE (reference sequence). V was trimmed by 0 bases and J by 6 bases, leaving 7 bases between them. The CDR3 DNA follows: TGTGCCAGCAGCTTGGGCTCCAGAAACATTCAGTACTTC. Translation: CASSLGSRNIQYF.

V usage is TRBV9 and J usage is TRBJ1-4, with TRBD1 as a possible D gene (5 bases). With 4 bases removed from V and 7 bases from J, the gap between germline ends came to 20 bases. This CDR3 comprises 16 residues. Germline CDR1 reads SGDLS; CDR2 reads YYNGEE. The CDR3 coding sequence is TGTGCCAGCAGCCCTGACGTCAACCAGGGCCCTGAAAAACTGTTTTTT. Its translation is CASSPDVNQGPEKLFF.

CDR3 nucleotide sequence: TGTGCCAGCAGCTTAAGAGGGGGGGGCGCAACTGGAAACACCATATATTTT. Its translation is CASSLRGGGATGNTIYF. This chain uses TRBV7-2 with TRBJ1-3; possible D gene TRBD1, 6 bases. Germline lookup yields CDR1 SGHTA and CDR2 FQGNSA. The V gene lost 2 bases and the J gene lost 2 bases, with 16 bases spanning the gap. The CDR3 consists of 17 residues.

The chain uses TRBV7-6 and TRBJ2-7, with 9 bases lining up with TRBD1. The trim removed 5 bases at V and 2 bases at J, leaving 7 bases unmatched. Germline CDR1 reads SGHVS; CDR2 reads FNYEAQ. CDR3 size: 15 residues. In nucleotides, the CDR3 is TGTGCCAGCAGCGTCGACAGGGGGTTTACCTACGAGCAGTACTTC. This encodes CASSVDRGFTYEQYF.

The chain carries TRBV15 and TRBJ1-1; tentatively, D is TRBD1 (6 bases). The CDR3 sequence is 17 residues long. CDR1 is LNHNV, CDR2 YYDKDF, per germline (reference sequence). Trimming removed 1 base at V and 4 bases at J, with 19 bases between. The CDR3 here is CATSRVPGAGAGTEAFF. The DNA for the CDR3 is TGTGCCACCAGCAGAGTACCCGGGGCAGGGGCAGGCACTGAAGCTTTCTTT.

This sequence joins TRBV11-3 and TRBJ2-1, with TRBD2 matching 7 bases. J gave up 3 bases and V 1 base, and 0 bases lay outside the gene matches. The CDR3 totals 14 residues. From germline, CDR1 is SGHNT and CDR2 YENEEA. The CDR3 sequence: CASSLAGGYNEQFF. Written as DNA, the CDR3 is TGTGCCAGCAGCTTAGCGGGGGGCTACAATGAGCAGTTCTTC.

This chain links TRBV5-4 with TRBJ1-1; D may be TRBD1 (6 bases). Between the trimmed V and J ends, which lost 4 bases and 5 bases, there was a span of 21 bases. The CDR3 consists of 16 residues. Germline V CDR1 and CDR2: SGHNT, YYREEE (reference sequence). The CDR3 sequence is CASSVPTGGEGTEAFF. CDR3 bases: TGTGCCAGCAGCGTACCTACGGGGGGCGAGGGGACTGAAGCTTTCTTT. The variable domain in full, with the rest retrieved from reference TRBV5-4 and TRBJ1-1, is ETGVTQSPTHLIKTRGQQVTLRCSSQSGHNTVSWYQQALGQGPQFIFQYYREEENGRGNFPPRFSGLQFPNYSSELNVNALELDDSALYLCASSVPTGGEGTEAFFGQGTRLTVV.

This clone was observed a handful of times. The rearrangement links TRBV4-3 to TRBJ1-1; maybe TRBD1 (6 bases). The ends were cut back, 10 bases at V and 6 bases at J, with 15 bases in the middle. This CDR3 is 12 amino acids long. Germline-derived CDR1 and CDR2 are LGHNA and YSLEER. In nucleotides, the CDR3 is TGCGCCATAATCACAGGGTGGTCTGAAGCTTTCTTT. Translation gives CAIITGWSEAFF.

The rearrangement uses TRBV11-2 and TRBJ1-5; 8 nucleotides match TRBD1. The CDR3 has 15 amino acids. Trimming removed 5 bases from V and 6 bases from J; junction bases left unmatched: 9. Germline V gene data show CDR1 as SGHAT and CDR2 as FQNNGV. CDR3 nucleotides: TGTGCCAGCAGCCGTGGACAGGGCGCGACTCAGCCCCAGCATTTT. It translates to CASSRGQGATQPQHF.

The V and J genes are TRBV7-2 and TRBJ1-1, with D possibly TRBD1 on 6 matching bases. The CDR3 has 15 amino acids. Germline assignment: CDR1 SGHTA and CDR2 FQGNSA. The V gene lost 0 bases and the J gene lost 4 bases, with 12 bases spanning the gap. This CDR3 reads CASSLAVQGSTEAFF. CDR3 DNA: TGTGCCAGCAGCTTAGCGGTACAGGGAAGCACTGAAGCTTTCTTT.

The chain has TRBV28 and TRBJ2-6; tentatively, D is TRBD1 (6 bases). V shed 6 bases and J shed 1 base, with 13 bases lying between them. CDR1 and CDR2 from the germline V gene are MDHEN and SYDVKM. CDR3 length equals 16 residues. CDR3 amino acids: CASRHDRISGANVLTF. The CDR3 bases are TGTGCCAGCAGACACGACAGGATATCTGGGGCCAACGTCCTGACTTTC.

This clone turned up a few times. The chain carries TRBV6-5 and TRBJ1-6; 7 nucleotides match TRBD1. The ends lost 0 bases at V and 6 bases at J; junction bases unmatched: 2. Germline-derived CDR1 and CDR2 are MNHEY and SVGAGI. CDR3 length equals 15 residues. The CDR3 reads CASSYSTGSNSPLHF. The CDR3 nucleotides read TGTGCCAGCAGTTACTCGACAGGGAGTAATTCACCCCTCCACTTT.

The V gene is TRBV10-3, the J gene TRBJ2-5; weak D call: TRBD1 (8 bases). V was trimmed by 6 bases and J by 5 bases, leaving 13 bases between them. CDR1 and CDR2 (germline): ENHRY, SYGVKD. The CDR3 covers 13 residues. The CDR3 DNA reads TGTGCCATCAGCGTACAGGGGGGGGAGACCCAGTACTTC. Protein: CAISVQGGETQYF.

The V gene is TRBV7-2, the J gene TRBJ1-4; 12 bases match TRBD1. The ends lost 5 bases at V and 7 bases at J; junction bases unmatched: 14. The CDR3 totals 18 residues. Germline CDR1 reads SGHTA; CDR2 reads FQGNSA. The CDR3 DNA follows: TGTGCCAGCAGCGGCGGGGGGACAGGGGGCGTAGTTGGTGAAAAACTGTTTTTT. Encoded protein: CASSGGGTGGVVGEKLFF. Full variable domain (missing parts from reference TRBV7-2 and TRBJ1-4): GAGVSQSPSNKVTEKGKDVELRCDPISGHTALYWYRQSLGQGLEFLIYFQGNSAPDKSGLPSDRFSAERTGGSVSTLTIQRTQQEDSAVYLCASSGGGTGGVVGEKLFFGSGTQLSVL.

The chain joins TRBV5-6 to TRBJ2-5, with 8 bases lining up with TRBD1. Germline lookup yields CDR1 SGHDT and CDR2 YYEEEE. The V segment lost 1 base and the J segment 4 bases; nucleotides outside the gene matches: 9. This CDR3 is built from 16 residues. As DNA, the CDR3 is TGTGCCAGCAGCTTGTCCGTCCACAGGGGGTTAGAGACCCAGTACTTC. Amino acids: CASSLSVHRGLETQYF.